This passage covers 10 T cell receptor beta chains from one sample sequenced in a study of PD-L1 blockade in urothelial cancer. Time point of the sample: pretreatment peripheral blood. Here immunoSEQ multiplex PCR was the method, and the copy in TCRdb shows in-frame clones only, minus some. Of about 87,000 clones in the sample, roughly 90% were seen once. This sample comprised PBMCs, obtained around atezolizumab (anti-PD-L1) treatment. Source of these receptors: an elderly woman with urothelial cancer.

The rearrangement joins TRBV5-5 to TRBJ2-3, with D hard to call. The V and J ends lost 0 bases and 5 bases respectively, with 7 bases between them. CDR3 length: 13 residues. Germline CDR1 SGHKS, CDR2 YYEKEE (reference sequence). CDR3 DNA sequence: TGTGCCAGCAGCTTGGCCTTAATAGATACGCAGTATTTT. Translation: CASSLALIDTQYF.

Written as DNA, the CDR3 is TGTGCCAGCAGCCTGGGACTAGCGCGGAGCAATGAGCAGTTCTTC. Translating it yields CASSLGLARSNEQFF. The V gene is TRBV11-2, the J gene TRBJ2-1; TRBD2 aligns across 10 bases. CDR1 is SGHAT and CDR2 is FQNNGV in the germline V gene. The CDR3 extends over 15 amino acids. V shed 5 bases, J shed 6 bases, and the junction held 7 bases outside the gene matches.

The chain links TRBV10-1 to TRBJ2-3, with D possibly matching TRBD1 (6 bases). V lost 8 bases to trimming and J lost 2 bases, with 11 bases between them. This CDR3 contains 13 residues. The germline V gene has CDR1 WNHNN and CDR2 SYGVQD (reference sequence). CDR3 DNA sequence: TGCGCCAGCCGCAGGGACAACACAGATACGCAGTATTTT. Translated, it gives CASRRDNTDTQYF.

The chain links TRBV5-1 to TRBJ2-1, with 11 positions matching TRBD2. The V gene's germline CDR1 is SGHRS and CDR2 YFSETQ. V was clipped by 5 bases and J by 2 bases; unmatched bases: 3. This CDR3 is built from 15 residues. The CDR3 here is CASRLSGRAYNEQFF. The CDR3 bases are TGCGCCAGCAGACTTAGCGGGAGGGCCTACAATGAGCAGTTCTTC. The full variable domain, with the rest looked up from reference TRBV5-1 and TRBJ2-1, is KAGVTQTPRYLIKTRGQQVTLSCSPISGHRSVSWYQQTPGQGLQFLFEYFSETQRNKGNFPGRFSGRQFSNSRSEMNVSTLELGDSALYLCASRLSGRAYNEQFFGPGTRLTVL.

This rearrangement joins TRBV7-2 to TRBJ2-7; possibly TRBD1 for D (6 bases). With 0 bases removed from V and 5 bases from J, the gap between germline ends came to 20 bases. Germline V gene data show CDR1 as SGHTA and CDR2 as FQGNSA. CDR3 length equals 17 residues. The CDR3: CASSLAGWGQSIDEQYF. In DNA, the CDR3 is TGTGCCAGCAGCTTAGCGGGATGGGGACAATCAATCGACGAGCAGTACTTC. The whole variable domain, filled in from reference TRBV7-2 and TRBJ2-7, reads GAGVSQSPSNKVTEKGKDVELRCDPISGHTALYWYRQSLGQGLEFLIYFQGNSAPDKSGLPSDRFSAERTGGSVSTLTIQRTQQEDSAVYLCASSLAGWGQSIDEQYFGPGTRLTVT.

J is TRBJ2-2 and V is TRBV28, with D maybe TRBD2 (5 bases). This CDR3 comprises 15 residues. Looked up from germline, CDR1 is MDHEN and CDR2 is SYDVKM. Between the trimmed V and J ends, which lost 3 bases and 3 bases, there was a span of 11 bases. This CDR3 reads CASSFAGLHTGELFF. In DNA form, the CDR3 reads TGTGCCAGCAGTTTTGCCGGACTTCACACCGGGGAGCTGTTTTTT.

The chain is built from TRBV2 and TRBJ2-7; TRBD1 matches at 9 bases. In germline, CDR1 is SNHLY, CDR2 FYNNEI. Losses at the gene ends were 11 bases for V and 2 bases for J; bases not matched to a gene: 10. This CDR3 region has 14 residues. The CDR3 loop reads CAGRTGTGTYEQYF. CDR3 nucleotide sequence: TGTGCCGGTCGAACCGGGACAGGGACCTACGAGCAGTACTTC.

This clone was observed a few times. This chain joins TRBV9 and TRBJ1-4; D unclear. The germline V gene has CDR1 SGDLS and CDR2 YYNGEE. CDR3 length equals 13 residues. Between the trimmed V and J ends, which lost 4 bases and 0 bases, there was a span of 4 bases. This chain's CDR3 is CASSPATNEKLFF. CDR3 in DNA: TGTGCCAGCAGCCCTGCAACTAATGAAAAACTGTTTTTT.

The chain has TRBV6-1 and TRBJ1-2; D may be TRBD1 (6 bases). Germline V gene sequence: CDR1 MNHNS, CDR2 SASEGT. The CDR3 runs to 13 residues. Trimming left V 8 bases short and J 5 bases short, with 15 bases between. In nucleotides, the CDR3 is TGTGCCAGCGGCCGGGACACCTCGTATGGCTACACCTTC. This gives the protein CASGRDTSYGYTF.

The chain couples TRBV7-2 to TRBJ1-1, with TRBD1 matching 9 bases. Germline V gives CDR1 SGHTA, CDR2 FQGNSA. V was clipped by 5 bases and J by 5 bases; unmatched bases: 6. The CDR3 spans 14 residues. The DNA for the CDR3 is TGTGCCAGCAGCCCGGGACAGGGAAATACTGAAGCTTTCTTT. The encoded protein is CASSPGQGNTEAFF.